This is a list of T cell receptor beta chains from one sample in a study of T-cell memory formation after mild COVID-19. TCRdb independently ran MiXCR on the 5' RACE reads; one entry per CDR3 protein. The sample shows about 310,000 distinct CDR3 sequences, less than 20% of them seen only once. The sample consisted of PBMCs or a T cell subset sorted from them (not recorded which). Source of these receptors: a young man who had mild COVID-19 (a few samples of this study predate the infection). Cell type and time point are not known. Both conserved end residues are part of each CDR3. D genes are given only for firm matches. The size field is filled for only some rows; it gives once, few, many or a size class.

j_call d_call clone_size v_call cdr3_nt cdr3_aa
TRBJ1-2 NA NA TRBV5-1 TGCGCCAGCAGCTTGTCCGGGAACCCAACAGCTAACTATGGCTACACCTTC CASSLSGNPTANYGYTF
TRBJ2-1 NA many TRBV7-9 TGTGCCAGCAGCTTCCGGGGATCATCCTACAATGAGCAGTTCTTC CASSFRGSSYNEQFF
TRBJ2-2 TRBD1 many TRBV12-3/TRBV12-4 TGTGCCAGCAGAAGACAGGGGACCGGGGAGCTGTTTTTT CASRRQGTGELFF
TRBJ2-5 NA few TRBV6-2/TRBV6-3 TGTGCCAGCAGTTTCCCCCCATGGGAAGAGATGTGGGAGACCCAGTACTTC CASSFPPWEEMWETQYF
TRBJ1-2 TRBD1 few TRBV9 TGTGCCAGCAGCGCAGGGGGACCGACTAACTATGGCTACACCTTC CASSAGGPTNYGYTF
TRBJ2-1 NA few TRBV5-6 TGTGCCAGCAGCTCGACGTGGGGCAGGAATGAGCAGTTCTTC CASSSTWGRNEQFF
TRBJ2-1 NA NA TRBV12-3/TRBV12-4 TGTGCCAGCAGTTTACGGACAGTCACTTTGAATGAGCAGTTCTTC CASSLRTVTLNEQFF
TRBJ2-5 NA many TRBV29-1 TGCAGCGTTGAAGGGTTAGGGGGGCTGGAGACCCAGTACTTC CSVEGLGGLETQYF
TRBJ1-1 NA few TRBV19 TGTGCCAGTAGTACTTTCAGTTTGGGCACTGAAGCTTTCTTT CASSTFSLGTEAFF
TRBJ1-3 NA NA TRBV5-1 TGCGCCAGCAGGGAACGGGGGCTCGATGGAAACACCATATATTTT CASRERGLDGNTIYF
TRBJ2-5 TRBD2 few TRBV7-2 TGTGCCAGCGAACTAGCGGCGGAGACCCAGTACTTC CASELAAETQYF
TRBJ2-7 TRBD2 NA TRBV7-2 TGTGCCAGCAGCTCCACCGCGGGGGGCGGGTACGAGCAGTACTTC CASSSTAGGGYEQYF
TRBJ1-1 TRBD1 once TRBV5-5 TGTGCCAGCAGCTTACACCGGGACAGCCGCACTGAAGCTTTCTTT CASSLHRDSRTEAFF
TRBJ2-7 NA NA TRBV6-5 TGTGCCAGCAGTTACTCCCGGGACATCGGCTACGAGCAGTACTTC CASSYSRDIGYEQYF
TRBJ2-1 NA NA TRBV5-1 TGCGCCAGCAGCTTGTCCCCAGTGTACAATGAGCAGTTCTTC CASSLSPVYNEQFF
TRBJ2-4 TRBD1 NA TRBV19 TGTGCCAGTAATTTCGCAGGGGGTAACATTCAGTACTTC CASNFAGGNIQYF
TRBJ1-1 TRBD1 NA TRBV25-1 TGTGCCAGCAGTGACACAGGGGTTTACACTGAAGCTTTCTTT CASSDTGVYTEAFF
TRBJ1-5 NA NA TRBV20-1 TGCAGTGCTAGAGCGGACAGAAATCAGCCCCAGCATTTT CSARADRNQPQHF
TRBJ2-1 NA NA TRBV4-3 TGCGCCAGCAGCCCGAGCACTAGCATGGATGAGCAGTTCTTC CASSPSTSMDEQFF
TRBJ2-1 NA few TRBV6-2/TRBV6-3 TGTGCCAGCCAACGAGACACTTGGACTTACCGGTTCTTC CASQRDTWTYRFF
TRBJ1-2 NA few TRBV20-1 TGCAGTGCTTCACCTTCTAACTATGGCTACACCTTC CSASPSNYGYTF
TRBJ2-2 TRBD2 NA TRBV4-2 TGTGCCAGCAGCCAAGCCGGACTAGCTACGGGCACCGGGGAGCTGTTTTTT CASSQAGLATGTGELFF
TRBJ2-5 NA few TRBV4-1 TGCGCCAGCAGCGGGGCGCCTCAAGAGACCCAGTACTTC CASSGAPQETQYF
TRBJ2-5 TRBD1 NA TRBV12-3/TRBV12-4 TGTGCCAGCAGGCTGGACAGGGGGGGCCAAGAGACCCAGTACTTC CASRLDRGGQETQYF
TRBJ2-7 TRBD2 few TRBV7-8 TGTGCCAGCAGCTATCTGCGGGGGGTTCAATACGAGCAGTACTTC CASSYLRGVQYEQYF
TRBJ2-5 NA NA TRBV7-9 TGTGCCACCCAGGAGGGCATCCGGGAGACCCAGTACTTC CATQEGIRETQYF
TRBJ2-7 TRBD2 NA TRBV12-3/TRBV12-4 TGTGCCAGCAGTTCGCCCCCTAGCGGTGGGTCCTACGAGCAGTACTTC CASSSPPSGGSYEQYF
TRBJ2-7 NA NA TRBV6-1 TGTGCCAGCAGCGAACCAGGACAGACTCACTACGAGCAGTACTTC CASSEPGQTHYEQYF
TRBJ1-1 NA few TRBV27 TGTGCCAGCAGTTTATCCAATGGAGGGACCGCTTTCTTT CASSLSNGGTAFF
TRBJ2-1 NA NA TRBV5-1 TGCGCCAGCAGCTTGGGCAGGCGCTACAATGAGCAGTTCTTC CASSLGRRYNEQFF
TRBJ2-1 NA few TRBV4-3 TGCGCCAGCAGCCAAGATTGGGAGGATGAGCAGTTCTTC CASSQDWEDEQFF
TRBJ2-7 NA few TRBV29-1 TGCAGCGTTGGAAAAGGAGCCTACGAGCAGTACTTC CSVGKGAYEQYF
TRBJ1-1 NA NA TRBV6-6 TGTGCCAGCAGTCAATCAGGGGCTGAAGCTTTCTTT CASSQSGAEAFF
TRBJ2-5 NA NA TRBV6-2/TRBV6-3 TGTGCCAGCAGTTACCAACCAACAGGGAAAGAGACCCAGTACTTC CASSYQPTGKETQYF
TRBJ2-7 NA few TRBV12-3/TRBV12-4 TGTGCCAGCAAGATAGAGAGCTCCTACGAGCAGTACTTC CASKIESSYEQYF
TRBJ2-3 TRBD2 few TRBV6-1 TGTGCCAGCACCGGACTAGAGGCAGATACGCAGTATTTT CASTGLEADTQYF
TRBJ2-1 NA few TRBV7-6 TGTGCCAGCAGCTCTCAGGGTGGCGGGGGCCTATACAATGAGCAGTTCTTC CASSSQGGGGLYNEQFF
TRBJ1-2 NA NA TRBV7-2 TGTGCCAGCAGCTTAATCGCAGGGTCAGGCTACACCTTC CASSLIAGSGYTF
TRBJ2-5 NA NA TRBV5-1 TGCGCCAGCAGCTTGGATGTGGGGCGGGAGACCCAGTACTTC CASSLDVGRETQYF
TRBJ2-3 NA few TRBV4-1 TGCGCCAGCAGCCAAGATGGGCGGCCAGATACGCAGTATTTT CASSQDGRPDTQYF
TRBJ1-1 NA NA TRBV4-1 TGCGCCAGCAGCCGTCCCGGGCCCCCGGTAGGAGCTTTCTTT CASSRPGPPVGAFF
TRBJ2-3 TRBD2 NA TRBV5-1 TGCGCCAGCAGCTTAGCGGGGGAAAAGGCGCAGTATTTT CASSLAGEKAQYF
TRBJ2-2 NA many TRBV7-9 TGTGCCAGCAGCTTGAGGGAGCTGTTTTTT CASSLRELFF
TRBJ2-7 TRBD2 NA TRBV5-1 TGCGCCAGCAGCTTGTGGGAACAGAGCGGGGCGAAAGCCTACGAGCAGTACTTC CASSLWEQSGAKAYEQYF
TRBJ2-6 TRBD1 few TRBV5-5 TGTGCCAGCAGCCGCCGGGACAGGGTGGGGCCTGGGGCCAACGTCCTGACTTTC CASSRRDRVGPGANVLTF
TRBJ1-2 NA few TRBV3-1 TGTGCCAGCAGCCTGAAGGACAGCAACTATGGCTACACCTTC CASSLKDSNYGYTF
TRBJ1-1 NA few TRBV29-1 TGCAGCGTTGATTTTGGAAACTTGGCGAACACTGAAGCTTTCTTT CSVDFGNLANTEAFF
TRBJ1-6 NA few TRBV5-1 TGCGCCAGCAGCTTGGACGCAGGGTCGGGATCACCCCTCCACTTT CASSLDAGSGSPLHF
TRBJ2-7 NA NA TRBV4-1 TGCGCCAGCAGCCAAGTGGGGCAGGCTGGGGAGCAGTACTTC CASSQVGQAGEQYF
TRBJ2-5 NA NA TRBV7-6 TGTGCCAGCAGCTTATGGACAGGGAGGGGAGAGACCCAGTACTTC CASSLWTGRGETQYF